The 23 T cell receptor beta chains given below trace back to one sample, sequenced in a study of blood T cell repertoires in COVID-19. Some clones are missing from TCRdb's copy, which holds only in-frame ones; the method was immunoSEQ multiplex PCR. The sample has 250,000 to 300,000 clones; approximately 83% are singletons. Sample: PBMCs or T cells enriched from blood (not recorded which). The receptors come from a woman aged 45-59 years who had recovered from COVID-19.

The rearrangement uses TRBV5-1 and TRBJ1-2; TRBD1 agrees at 7 bases. CDR3 length equals 15 residues. Trimming at V came to 4 bases and at J to 0 bases, leaving 6 bases not matched to a gene. Germline V lookup: CDR1 SGHRS, CDR2 YFSETQ. CDR3 in DNA: TGCGCCAGCAGCCCGATTACAGGGGCTAACTATGGCTACACCTTC. Translation gives CASSPITGANYGYTF. Using reference TRBV5-1 and TRBJ1-2 for the parts outside the CDR3, the full variable domain is KAGVTQTPRYLIKTRGQQVTLSCSPISGHRSVSWYQQTPGQGLQFLFEYFSETQRNKGNFPGRFSGRQFSNSRSEMNVSTLELGDSALYLCASSPITGANYGYTFGSGTRLTVV.

This chain uses TRBV19 with TRBJ2-1; 10 positions match TRBD2. Germline CDR1 LNHDA, CDR2 SQIVND (reference sequence). V shed 3 bases and J 0 bases; nucleotides not matched to a gene: 11. This CDR3 region has 19 residues. In DNA, the CDR3 is TGTGCCAGTAGTATCATGTTGGGACTAGCGTTTACCTCCTACAATGAGCAGTTCTTC. This encodes CASSIMLGLAFTSYNEQFF.

The gene calls are TRBV21-1 and TRBJ2-7; TRBD1, the D gene given by the table, was not confirmed from the DNA. TRBV21-1 is assigned pseudogene status. The CDR3 contains 16 residues. Here the CDR3 reads CASSKALSGINDEQYF. The CDR3 nucleotides are TGTGCCAGCAGCAAAGCGCTGTCAGGGATTAACGACGAGCAGTACTTC.

This clone showed up just once. CDR3 DNA: TGCAGTGCTAGTCCGGACAGGAACACTGAAGCTTTCTTT. It specifies CSASPDRNTEAFF. The V call is TRBV20-1, the J call TRBJ1-1; the D gene is possibly TRBD1 (6 bases). V lost 3 bases and J 1 base, leaving 9 bases between the germline ends. This CDR3 has 13 residues. The germline V gene has CDR1 DFQATT and CDR2 SNEGSKA (reference sequence).

This clone was seen a handful of times. The genes are TRBV28 and TRBJ2-4, with D maybe TRBD1 (5 bases). Germline assignment: CDR1 MDHEN and CDR2 SYDVKM. V was clipped by 5 bases and J by 8 bases, with 16 bases between them. This CDR3 region has 14 residues. The CDR3 coding sequence is TGTGCCAGCAGTCCCCAGGGCGGTTGGGACATTCAGTACTTC. It encodes CASSPQGGWDIQYF.

This rearrangement joins TRBV6-2 or TRBV6-3 to TRBJ2-4; tentatively, D is TRBD2 (5 bases). Between the trimmed V and J ends, which lost 0 bases and 1 base, there was a span of 10 bases. In germline, CDR1 is MNHEY, CDR2 SVGEGT. CDR3 length equals 16 residues. The CDR3 DNA reads as TGTGCCAGCAGTTACTCGTATGAGGGTGCCAAAAACATTCAGTACTTC. Translation gives CASSYSYEGAKNIQYF.

This clone occurred once. CDR3: CASSNNYEQYF. The CDR3 DNA is TGTGCCAGCAGCAACAACTACGAGCAGTACTTC. The chain carries TRBV7-9 and TRBJ2-7; no firm D call. Germline-derived CDR1 and CDR2 are SEHNR and FQNEAQ (reference sequence). This CDR3 is built from 11 residues. The V gene lost 5 bases and the J gene lost 3 bases, with 5 bases spanning the gap.

This chain uses TRBV7-9 with TRBJ2-7, with D maybe TRBD2 (5 bases). The CDR3 covers 13 residues. Germline CDR1 SEHNR, CDR2 FQNEAQ (reference sequence). Trimming removed 2 bases at V and 5 bases at J, with 10 bases between. The CDR3 reads CASSLSPGNEQYF. In nucleotides, the CDR3 is TGTGCCAGCAGCTTAAGTCCGGGGAACGAGCAGTACTTC. The full variable domain, its missing parts supplied by reference TRBV7-9 and TRBJ2-7, is DTGVSQNPRHKITKRGQNVTFRCDPISEHNRLYWYRQTLGQGPEFLTYFQNEAQLEKSRLLSDRFSAERPKGSFSTLEIQRTEQGDSAMYLCASSLSPGNEQYFGPGTRLTVT.

This clone has a handful of counts. The chain recombines TRBV3-1 (or the pseudogene TRBV3-2) with TRBJ2-5; D might be TRBD2 (5 bases). The V end lost 0 bases, the J end lost 9 bases, and 11 bases lay between the germline ends. There are 13 residues in the CDR3. Germline V lookup: CDR1 LGHDT, CDR2 YNNKEL (reference sequence). CDR3 coding DNA: TGTGCCAGCAGCCAAGATAGAGGGATGCCCCAGTACTTC. Its protein is CASSQDRGMPQYF.

This chain links TRBV30 with TRBJ1-3; D is unclear. The V and J ends lost 4 bases and 0 bases respectively, with 4 bases between them. Germline values: CDR1 GTSNPN, CDR2 SVGIG (reference sequence). This CDR3 spans 12 amino acids. CDR3 sequence reads: CAWKYSGNTIYF. The CDR3 DNA is TGTGCCTGGAAATACTCTGGAAACACCATATATTTT.

The chain employs TRBV2 and TRBJ1-1, with D hard to call. This CDR3 region has 11 residues. V shed 5 bases and J shed 2 bases, with 3 bases lying between them. Germline CDR1 SNHLY, CDR2 FYNNEI. Here the CDR3 reads CASSQNTEAFF. CDR3 nucleotide sequence: TGTGCCAGCAGTCAAAACACTGAAGCTTTCTTT.

The rearrangement links TRBV4-1 to TRBJ1-5; D remains ambiguous. The CDR3 has 14 amino acids. CDR1 is MGHRA and CDR2 is YSYEKL in the germline V gene. V lost 4 bases and J lost 4, with 11 bases in between. CDR3 coding DNA: TGCGCCAGCAGCCCGGGAATAAGTAATCAGCCCCAGCATTTT. It yields the protein CASSPGISNQPQHF.

V is TRBV28 and J is TRBJ1-1; 8 bases fit TRBD1. CDR1 is MDHEN and CDR2 is SYDVKM in the germline V gene. The CDR3 extends over 15 amino acids. With V trimmed by 6 bases and J by 5 bases, 11 bases remained unmatched. As DNA, the CDR3 is TGTGCCAGCAGCACCACCGGACAGGGTATGACTGAAGCTTTCTTT. Translating it yields CASSTTGQGMTEAFF. Together with reference TRBV28 and TRBJ1-1, the CDR3 gives the full variable domain: DVKVTQSSRYLVKRTGEKVFLECVQDMDHENMFWYRQDPGLGLRLIYFSYDVKMKEKGDIPEGYSVSREKKERFSLILESASTNQTSMYLCASSTTGQGMTEAFFGQGTRLTVV.

The chain combines TRBV15 with TRBJ1-5, with 10 bases that match TRBD1. The CDR3 consists of 15 residues. Looked up from germline, CDR1 is LNHNV and CDR2 is YYDKDF (reference sequence). V dropped 1 base and J dropped 5; count of bases not matched to a gene: 2. CDR3 amino acids: CATSRGTGGHQPQHF. The CDR3 region has the DNA TGTGCCACCAGCAGAGGGACAGGGGGGCATCAGCCCCAGCATTTT.

In its sample, this clone was seen a few times. V is TRBV15 and J is TRBJ2-2; 8 positions agree with TRBD1. The CDR3 consists of 17 residues. The germline V gene has CDR1 LNHNV and CDR2 YYDKDF (reference sequence). Germline trimming cut 5 bases from V and 3 bases from J; bases unmatched to any gene: 11. The CDR3 DNA follows: TGTGCCACCAGCTGGCTGGGACAGGCTTACGACACCGGGGAGCTGTTTTTT. It encodes CATSWLGQAYDTGELFF.

In the case of this clone: This sample includes further DNA sequences coding for the same CDR3. CDR3 amino acids: CASSLGQGYGYTF. The CDR3, as DNA: TGTGCCAGCAGTTTAGGACAGGGCTATGGCTACACCTTC. The chain links TRBV28 to TRBJ1-2; 8 bases agree with TRBD1. The junction had 0 bases not matched to a gene; V was cut back by 2 bases and J by 4 bases. The CDR3 consists of 13 residues. The germline V gene encodes CDR1 MDHEN and CDR2 SYDVKM.

The CDR3: CATSDPASGSYEQYF. CDR3 DNA sequence: TGTGCCACCAGTGATCCAGCTAGCGGGAGCTACGAGCAGTACTTC. The chain employs TRBV24-1 and TRBJ2-7; 10 bases agree with TRBD2. Germline-derived CDR1 and CDR2 are KGHDR and SFDVKD. The CDR3 length is 15 residues. The V gene end was trimmed by 3 bases and the J gene end by 3 bases; junction bases not matched to a gene: 4.

The chain employs TRBV29-1 and TRBJ2-7; 8 bases agree with TRBD2. Germline V gene data show CDR1 as SQVTM and CDR2 as ANQGSEA. CDR3 length: 15 residues. V lost 0 bases and J lost 7; bases outside the gene matches: 11. CDR3: CSVEDESGRGWEQYF. Here the CDR3 DNA reads TGCAGCGTTGAAGATGAGAGCGGGAGAGGATGGGAGCAGTACTTC.

The V gene is TRBV5-6, the J gene TRBJ2-5, with 9 bases aligning to TRBD1. CDR3 length equals 16 residues. The V and J ends lost 1 base and 7 bases, in that order; junction bases with no gene match: 11. Per the germline V gene, CDR1 is SGHDT and CDR2 is YYEEEE. CDR3 DNA: TGTGCCAGCAGCTTGCGGACAGGGGTCGATATGGGGACCCAGTACTTC. The encoded protein is CASSLRTGVDMGTQYF. Full variable domain (remainder filled in from reference TRBV5-6 and TRBJ2-5): DAGVTQSPTHLIKTRGQQVTLRCSPKSGHDTVSWYQQALGQGPQFIFQYYEEEERQRGNFPDRFSGHQFPNYSSELNVNALLLGDSALYLCASSLRTGVDMGTQYFGPGTRLLVL.

This clone was seen a single time. The gene calls are TRBV4-1 and TRBJ2-1, with 8 nucleotides matching TRBD1. Trimming took 0 bases from V and 7 from J; bases not matched to a gene: 11. From germline, CDR1 is MGHRA and CDR2 YSYEKL. The CDR3 extends over 17 amino acids. The CDR3 loop reads CASSQDAAGQADNEQFF. DNA of the CDR3: TGCGCCAGCAGCCAAGATGCGGCGGGACAGGCGGATAATGAGCAGTTCTTC.

The chain recombines TRBV6-2 or TRBV6-3 with TRBJ2-5, with a tentative D call TRBD1 (6 bases). The germline CDR1 and CDR2 sequences are MNHEY and SVGEGT. This CDR3 spans 12 amino acids. With 3 bases removed from V and 9 bases from J, the gap between germline ends came to 11 bases. The CDR3 protein is CASSYTPGAQYF. CDR3 DNA: TGTGCCAGCAGTTATACCCCAGGGGCCCAGTACTTC.

J is TRBJ1-3 and V is TRBV19, with 7 bases lining up with TRBD1. CDR1 and CDR2 from the germline V gene are LNHDA and SQIVND (reference sequence). There are 15 residues in the CDR3. V was pared by 6 bases and J by 4 bases, with 9 bases of the junction left unmatched. The CDR3 is CASSSNRGPGNTIYF. The CDR3 DNA sequence: TGTGCCAGTAGCTCTAACAGGGGACCAGGAAACACCATATATTTT. Full variable domain (remainder filled in from reference TRBV19 and TRBJ1-3): DGGITQSPKYLFRKEGQNVTLSCEQNLNHDAMYWYRQDPGQGLRLIYYSQIVNDFQKGDIAEGYSVSREKKESFPLTVTSAQKNPTAFYLCASSSNRGPGNTIYFGEGSWLTVV.

This clone appeared a few times. The CDR3 DNA is TGTGCCAGCAGTGGCTCGAGACAGGGGATCGATGAGCAGTTCTTC. This sequence encodes CASSGSRQGIDEQFF. The V call is TRBV2, the J call TRBJ2-1; 8 bases match TRBD1. J lost 8 bases, V lost 4 bases, and 10 bases had no gene match. This CDR3 region has 15 residues. Germline loops: CDR1 SNHLY, CDR2 FYNNEI. Complete variable domain (other parts from reference TRBV2 and TRBJ2-1): EPEVTQTPSHQVTQMGQEVILRCVPISNHLYFYWYRQILGQKVEFLVSFYNNEISEKSEIFDDQFSVERPDGSNFTLKIRSTKLEDSAMYFCASSGSRQGIDEQFFGPGTRLTVL.